This note documents a single T cell receptor beta chain sequence. V dropped 7 bases and J dropped 1; count of bases not matched to a gene: 9. The CDR3 is made up of 16 amino acids. From germline, CDR1 is LNHDA and CDR2 SQIVND (reference sequence). The sample originates from a study of blood T cell repertoires in COVID-19. Researchers sorted participants into cohorts using their self-reported clinical history. Sequencing used immunoSEQ multiplex PCR; TCRdb keeps in-frame clones, though not all of them. The sample holds fewer than 350,000 clones, approximately 90% seen once. The clonotype was recovered from a man in his forties who had been exposed to COVID-19. Material for sequencing was PBMCs or T cells enriched from blood (not recorded which). The chain has TRBV19 and TRBJ2-1; 8 nucleotides line up with TRBD1. CDR3 DNA sequence: TGTGCCAGTATCGACAGGGGTCCCTCGTCCTACAATGAGCAGTTCTTC. Translating gives CASIDRGPSSYNEQFF.